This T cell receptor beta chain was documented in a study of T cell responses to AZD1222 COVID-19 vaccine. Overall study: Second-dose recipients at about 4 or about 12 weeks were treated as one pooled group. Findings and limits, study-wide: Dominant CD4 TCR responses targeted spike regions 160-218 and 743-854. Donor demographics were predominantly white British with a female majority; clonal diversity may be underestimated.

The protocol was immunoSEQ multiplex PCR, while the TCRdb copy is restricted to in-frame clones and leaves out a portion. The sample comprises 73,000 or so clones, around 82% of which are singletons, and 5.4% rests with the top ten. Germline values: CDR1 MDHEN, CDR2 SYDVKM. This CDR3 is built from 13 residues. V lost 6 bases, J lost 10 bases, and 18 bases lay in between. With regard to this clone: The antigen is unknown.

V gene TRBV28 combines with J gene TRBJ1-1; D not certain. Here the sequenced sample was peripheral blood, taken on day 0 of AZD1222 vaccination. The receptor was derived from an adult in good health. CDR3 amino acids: CASSPVVGLIAFF. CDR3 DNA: TGTGCCAGCAGCCCCGTTGTCGGCTTGATAGCTTTCTTT. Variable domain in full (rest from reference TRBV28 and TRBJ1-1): DVKVTQSSRYLVKRTGEKVFLECVQDMDHENMFWYRQDPGLGLRLIYFSYDVKMKEKGDIPEGYSVSREKKERFSLILESASTNQTSMYLCASSPVVGLIAFFGQGTRLTVV.